What follows are 27 T cell receptor beta chains derived from one specimen sequenced in a study of T cells after yellow fever vaccination. TCRdb redid the calling of the 5' RACE reads with MiXCR, one entry per CDR3 protein. In the table there are 300,000 or so distinct CDR3 sequences, roughly 8.6% of which are singletons. Sample: PBMCs, taken about 49 days after the first yellow fever vaccination. Receptors were obtained from a man between 18 and 35 years old who received the YFV17D yellow fever vaccine.

This clonotype has more than one count but fewer than ten. This sequence joins TRBV4-3 and TRBJ2-3; 7 positions agree with TRBD2. This CDR3 is 15 amino acids long. The V segment lost 2 bases and the J segment 6 bases; nucleotides outside the gene matches: 8. Germline V gene data show CDR1 as LGHNA and CDR2 as YSLEER. CDR3 sequence (DNA): TGCGCCAGCAGCCAACAGGGAGGGGTTTTGGATACGCAGTATTTT. Its protein is CASSQQGGVLDTQYF.

The V gene is TRBV10-3, the J gene TRBJ2-7; unclear D gene. V was cut by 2 bases and J by 0 bases, with 11 bases left in between. Germline lookup yields CDR1 ENHRY and CDR2 SYGVKD. The CDR3 runs 15 residues. CDR3 loop: CAISEVGISSYEQYF. Here the CDR3 DNA reads TGTGCCATCAGTGAGGTTGGGATAAGCTCCTACGAGCAGTACTTC.

The gene calls are TRBV7-9 and TRBJ2-1; D gene uncertain. Trimming left V 4 bases short and J 6 bases short, with 16 bases between. The CDR3 covers 15 residues. Germline V CDR1 and CDR2: SEHNR, FQNEAQ (reference sequence). In DNA, the CDR3 is TGTGCCAGCAGCTCTTCGCTCCCGGCCATCAATGAGCAGTTCTTC. Protein product: CASSSSLPAINEQFF.

The gene calls are TRBV18 and TRBJ2-6; D possibly corresponds to TRBD1 (6 bases). From germline, CDR1 is KGHSH and CDR2 LQKENI. CDR3 length: 18 amino acids. Trimming took off 2 bases at V and 0 bases at J, with 14 bases between the two ends. CDR3 sequence (DNA): TGTGCCAGCTCACCATCGGGACAACGGATCTCTGGGGCCAACGTCCTGACTTTC. Translation: CASSPSGQRISGANVLTF. Complete variable domain (other parts from reference TRBV18 and TRBJ2-6): NAGVMQNPRHLVRRRGQEARLRCSPMKGHSHVYWYRQLPEEGLKFMVYLQKENIIDESGMPKERFSAEFPKEGPSILRIQQVVRGDSAAYFCASSPSGQRISGANVLTFGAGSRLTVL.

CDR3 sequence: CASSKSDGEQYV. The CDR3, as DNA: TGTGCCAGCAGCAAGTCAGACGGTGAGCAGTACGTC. The J gene is TRBJ2-7, the V gene TRBV4-2; D remains ambiguous. The CDR3 spans 12 residues. Germline V gene data show CDR1 as LGHNA and CDR2 as YNFKEQ. Trimming took off 5 bases at V and 7 bases at J, with 12 bases between the two ends.

This chain connects TRBV20-1 to TRBJ2-7; 8 nucleotides match TRBD2. With V trimmed by 6 bases and J by 4 bases, 8 bases remained unmatched. CDR3 length: 13 residues. The germline CDR1 and CDR2 sequences are DFQATT and SNEGSKA (reference sequence). The CDR3 DNA sequence: TGCAGTGCCGGGGGGGGCGACAGTTACGAGCAGTACGTC. Amino acids: CSAGGGDSYEQYV.

V and J are TRBV20-1 and TRBJ1-1, with D unresolved. The CDR3 is 13 amino acids. The V end was cut by 0 bases, the J end by 5 bases, with 10 bases between. In germline, CDR1 is DFQATT, CDR2 SNEGSKA (reference sequence). CDR3 region: CSAREGLLTEAFF. In DNA form, the CDR3 reads TGCAGTGCTAGAGAGGGCCTGTTAACTGAAGCTTTCTTT.

This clonotype was counted only a few times. This rearrangement joins TRBV27 to TRBJ2-2; TRBD2 aligns across 12 bases. The ends lost 6 bases at V and 4 bases at J; junction bases unmatched: 9. Germline V gene lookup returns CDR1 MNHEY and CDR2 SMNVEV (reference sequence). The CDR3 is made up of 17 amino acids. For the CDR3, the DNA is TGTGCCAGCAGGCGCAAACTAGCGGGGGGTATCACCGGGGAGCTGTTTTTT. Amino acids: CASRRKLAGGITGELFF.

The chain carries TRBV21-1 and TRBJ1-2; whether TRBD1, the table's D call, matches the DNA was not checked. TRBV21-1 is a listed pseudogene. CDR3 length: 13 residues. The CDR3 region is CASIRQGDYGYTF. CDR3 bases: TGTGCCAGCATACGGCAGGGGGACTATGGCTACACCTTC.

J is TRBJ1-4 and V is TRBV15, with D uncertain. The CDR3 sequence is 15 residues long. V lost 3 bases and J 6 bases, leaving 14 bases between the germline ends. In germline, CDR1 is LNHNV, CDR2 YYDKDF (reference sequence). CDR3 region: CATSRDYSYYEKLFF. DNA for the CDR3: TGTGCCACCAGCAGGGACTATTCTTACTATGAAAAACTGTTTTTT.

This clonotype was counted a few times. This chain links TRBV28 with TRBJ2-5; D gene ambiguous. The CDR3 totals 13 residues. CDR1 and CDR2 from the germline V gene are MDHEN and SYDVKM. V dropped 6 bases and J dropped 5 bases, with 13 bases sitting between them. CDR3: CASRPGLRETQYF. The CDR3, as DNA: TGTGCCAGCAGACCCGGGCTCCGCGAGACCCAGTACTTC.

The chain employs TRBV6-2 or TRBV6-3 and TRBJ2-7; 11 nucleotides line up with TRBD2. After removal of 5 bases from V and 12 bases from J, the junction contained 9 bases not matched to a gene. From germline, CDR1 is MNHEY and CDR2 SVGEGT. This CDR3 is 13 amino acids long. CDR3 bases: TGTGCCAGCAGTAATGGACTAGCGGGCCTAGGGTACTTC. Its protein product is CASSNGLAGLGYF.

CDR3 bases: TGCAGTGCACTTAGCGGTAGCTCCTACAATGAGCAGTTCTTC. It yields the protein CSALSGSSYNEQFF. The chain uses TRBV20-1 and TRBJ2-1; TRBD2 might be the D (6 bases). The germline V gene encodes CDR1 DFQATT and CDR2 SNEGSKA (reference sequence). V gave up 6 bases and J gave up 0 bases, with 12 bases separating them. The CDR3 runs 14 residues.

This clonotype was detected ten times or more. This chain uses TRBV12-3 or TRBV12-4 with TRBJ1-1; D is uncertain. V lost 3 bases, J lost 2 bases, and 10 bases lay in between. The CDR3 loop spans 14 amino acids. CDR3 residues: CASSFPGSNTEAFF. DNA for the CDR3: TGTGCCAGCAGTTTCCCGGGGAGCAACACTGAAGCTTTCTTT.

V is TRBV29-1 and J is TRBJ1-1, with 9 bases matching TRBD1. The CDR3 contains 12 residues. The junction had 7 bases not matched to a gene; V was cut back by 7 bases and J by 7 bases. From germline, CDR1 is SQVTM and CDR2 ANQGSEA. The CDR3 sequence: CSGTGTGFEAFF. DNA for the CDR3: TGCAGCGGCACCGGGACAGGGTTTGAAGCTTTCTTT.

This chain uses TRBV6-5 with TRBJ1-1, with D hard to call. Germline values: CDR1 MNHEY, CDR2 SVGAGI. Deletions cut 0 bases from V and 0 bases from J, with 14 bases between. The CDR3 contains 17 residues. CDR3 region: CASSYSQRDGMNTEAFF. The CDR3 nucleotides read TGTGCCAGCAGTTACTCGCAAAGGGATGGGATGAACACTGAAGCTTTCTTT.

This clonotype has just a few counts. The rearrangement uses TRBV15 and TRBJ2-5; D possibly corresponds to TRBD2 (5 bases). Trimming left V 4 bases short and J 2 bases short, with 11 bases between. The CDR3 totals 14 residues. CDR1 LNHNV and CDR2 YYDKDF come from the germline V gene (reference sequence). In DNA form, the CDR3 reads TGTGCCACCAGCAACCCGGACTGGCAAGAGACCCAGTACTTC. It encodes CATSNPDWQETQYF. The full variable domain, rest sourced from reference TRBV15 and TRBJ2-5, is DAMVIQNPRYQVTQFGKPVTLSCSQTLNHNVMYWYQQKSSQAPKLLFHYYDKDFNNEADTPDNFQSRRPNTSFCFLDIRSPGLGDTAMYLCATSNPDWQETQYFGPGTRLLVL.

This clonotype was detected once. One junction end disagrees with the germline gene, perhaps due to a read error. This rearrangement joins TRBV5-4 to TRBJ2-2; 8 bases fit TRBD1. Germline V gene lookup returns CDR1 SGHNT and CDR2 YYREEE (reference sequence). This CDR3 has 16 amino acids. The CDR3 region is CASSLARGHGTRELFF. The CDR3 nucleotides read TGTGCCAGCAGCTTAGCCAGGGGGCACGGCACCAGGGAGCTGTTTTTT.

In its sample, this clonotype was seen a few times. The chain joins TRBV6-5 to TRBJ2-5, with D possibly matching TRBD2 (6 bases). The germline gives CDR1 MNHEY, CDR2 SVGAGI. The ends were cut back, 0 bases at V and 5 bases at J, with 7 bases in the middle. The length of the CDR3 is 13 residues. CDR3 protein: CASSYSGRETQYF. CDR3 coding DNA: TGTGCCAGCAGTTACTCGGGGAGGGAGACCCAGTACTTC.

The table lists this clonotype with a few counts. V usage is TRBV4-2 and J usage is TRBJ2-7; 7 positions match TRBD1. V dropped 3 bases and J dropped 2; count of bases not matched to a gene: 4. The CDR3 totals 14 residues. Germline-derived CDR1 and CDR2 are LGHNA and YNFKEQ. The CDR3 coding sequence is TGTGCCAGCAGCCAGGGGGACAGTCCCTACGAGCAGTACTTC. Amino acid sequence: CASSQGDSPYEQYF.

This chain connects TRBV7-2 to TRBJ2-5; D may be TRBD1 or TRBD2 (5 bases each). V lost 5 bases and J 9 bases, leaving 16 bases between the germline ends. This CDR3 is built from 13 residues. From germline, CDR1 is SGHTA and CDR2 FQGNSA. The DNA for the CDR3 is TGTGCCAGCAGCGTGGACTTGGGGCGAGCCCAGTACTTC. Protein sequence: CASSVDLGRAQYF.

This clonotype was seen more than once but under ten times. The V gene is TRBV10-3, the J gene TRBJ1-1; no definite D call. In germline, CDR1 is ENHRY, CDR2 SYGVKD. V dropped 8 bases and J dropped 3 bases, with 10 bases sitting between them. The CDR3 is 12 residues long. CDR3 DNA: TGTGCCATCCGGGTAAGAGACACTGAAGCTTTCTTT. Amino acid sequence: CAIRVRDTEAFF.

V usage is TRBV7-9 and J usage is TRBJ1-2, with D hard to call. V was trimmed by 5 bases and J by 5 bases, leaving 12 bases between them. This CDR3 region has 13 residues. Germline-derived CDR1 and CDR2 are SEHNR and FQNEAQ (reference sequence). CDR3 residues: CASSVGGLYGYTF. CDR3 DNA sequence: TGTGCCAGCAGCGTTGGAGGGTTGTATGGCTACACCTTC.

This clonotype has more than one count but fewer than ten. The J gene is TRBJ1-5, the V gene TRBV11-2; D not resolved. V was pared by 4 bases and J by 4 bases, with 14 bases between. The CDR3 has 15 amino acids. CDR1 and CDR2 (germline): SGHAT, FQNNGV. As DNA, the CDR3 is TGTGCCAGCAGCTCAGAGACCAAGGCGAATCAGCCCCAGCATTTT. Translated: CASSSETKANQPQHF.

V usage is TRBV7-2 and J usage is TRBJ2-7; D gene uncertain. Germline V gene lookup returns CDR1 SGHTA and CDR2 FQGNSA. Trimming removed 3 bases at V and 3 bases at J, with 12 bases between. This CDR3 contains 14 residues. CDR3 region: CASSFSFSGYEQYF. CDR3 DNA: TGTGCCAGCAGCTTTTCGTTCTCGGGCTACGAGCAGTACTTC. The variable domain in full, with the rest retrieved from reference TRBV7-2 and TRBJ2-7, is GAGVSQSPSNKVTEKGKDVELRCDPISGHTALYWYRQSLGQGLEFLIYFQGNSAPDKSGLPSDRFSAERTGGSVSTLTIQRTQQEDSAVYLCASSFSFSGYEQYFGPGTRLTVT.

This clonotype occurred a few times. The J gene is TRBJ2-4, the V gene TRBV5-1; D gene ambiguous. There are 16 residues in the CDR3. Germline assignment: CDR1 SGHRS and CDR2 YFSETQ. V gave up 0 bases and J gave up 0 bases, with 10 bases separating them. The CDR3 reads CASSLDPVLAKNIQYF. CDR3 DNA: TGCGCCAGCAGCTTGGATCCGGTACTAGCCAAAAACATTCAGTACTTC.

The genes are TRBV4-1 and TRBJ2-5, with D unclear. Germline CDR1 and CDR2: MGHRA and YSYEKL. This CDR3 is built from 14 residues. V was pared by 1 base and J by 5 bases, with 11 bases between. CDR3 region: CASSQVGSGETQYF. The CDR3 nucleotides read TGCGCCAGCAGCCAAGTCGGATCCGGGGAGACCCAGTACTTC.